This record concerns one T cell receptor (beta chain) sequence. Its antigen is still unknown. Germline CDR1 reads SGHTA; CDR2 reads FQGNSA. The CDR3 has 15 amino acids. Unmatched junction bases numbered 5, after V lost 5 bases and J lost 0 bases. Sequencing was performed with immunoSEQ multiplex PCR; in TCRdb, only in-frame clones are kept and a portion is missing. This table holds hundreds of thousands of clones, approximately 92% found once. This sample is part of a study of Ad26.COV2.S vaccination and SARS-CoV-2 variants. The study, taken as a whole, reports: Responses of T cells in total may have been underestimated by the TCR breadth and depth analyses.

Treatment in this sample: around 19 received Ad26.COV2.S at low or high dose, single or two shots; several received placebo; per-sample allocation not given. Day 63 after the first vaccine or placebo injection was the time point for sampling. V is TRBV7-2 and J is TRBJ2-3; 7 bases line up with TRBD1. The TCR was taken from a person aged 18-60 years who received the Ad26.COV2.S COVID-19 vaccine or a placebo. Sequenced here: peripheral blood, sampled in a trial of Ad26.COV2.S vaccine versus placebo. CDR3 region: CASSHGTDSTDTQYF. CDR3 in DNA: TGTGCCAGCAGCCACGGGACAGATAGCACAGATACGCAGTATTTT.